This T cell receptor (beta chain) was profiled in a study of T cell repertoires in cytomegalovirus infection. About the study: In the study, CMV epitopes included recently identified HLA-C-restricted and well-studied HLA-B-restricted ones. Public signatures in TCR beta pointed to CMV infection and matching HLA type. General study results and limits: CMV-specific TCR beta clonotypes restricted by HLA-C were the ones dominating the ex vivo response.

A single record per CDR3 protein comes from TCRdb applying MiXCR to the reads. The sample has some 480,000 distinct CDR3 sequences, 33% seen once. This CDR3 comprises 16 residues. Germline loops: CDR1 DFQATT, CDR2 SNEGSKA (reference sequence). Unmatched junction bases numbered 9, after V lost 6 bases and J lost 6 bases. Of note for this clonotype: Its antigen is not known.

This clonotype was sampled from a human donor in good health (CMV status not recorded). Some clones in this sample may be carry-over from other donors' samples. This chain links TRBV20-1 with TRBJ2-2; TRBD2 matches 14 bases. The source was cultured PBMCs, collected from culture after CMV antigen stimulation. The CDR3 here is CSAPTSGRALAGELFF. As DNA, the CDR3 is TGCAGTGCCCCGACTAGCGGGAGGGCCCTAGCCGGGGAGCTGTTTTTT.